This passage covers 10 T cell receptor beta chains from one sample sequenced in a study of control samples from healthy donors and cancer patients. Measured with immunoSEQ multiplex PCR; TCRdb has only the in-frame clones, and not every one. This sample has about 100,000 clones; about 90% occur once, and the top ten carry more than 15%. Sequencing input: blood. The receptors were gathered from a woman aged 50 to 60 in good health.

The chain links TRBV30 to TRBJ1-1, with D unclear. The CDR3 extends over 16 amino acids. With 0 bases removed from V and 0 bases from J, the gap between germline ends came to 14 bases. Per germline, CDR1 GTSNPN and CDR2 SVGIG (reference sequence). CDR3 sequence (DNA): TGTGCCTGGAGTGTACCATCTGGGTCGCTGAACACTGAAGCTTTCTTT. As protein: CAWSVPSGSLNTEAFF.

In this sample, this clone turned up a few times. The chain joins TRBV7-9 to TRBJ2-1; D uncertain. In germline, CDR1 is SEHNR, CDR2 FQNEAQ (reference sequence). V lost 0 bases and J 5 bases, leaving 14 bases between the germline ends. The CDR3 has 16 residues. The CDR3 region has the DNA TGTGCCAGCAGCTTAGCTTCGGGTTGGCTCAACAATGAGCAGTTCTTC. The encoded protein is CASSLASGWLNNEQFF.

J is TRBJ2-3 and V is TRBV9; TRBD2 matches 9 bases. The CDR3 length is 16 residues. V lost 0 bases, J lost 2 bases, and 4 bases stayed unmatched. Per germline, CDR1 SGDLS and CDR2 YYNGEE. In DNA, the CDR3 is TGTGCCAGCAGCGTAGGGGGCGGGAGGGCCACAGATACGCAGTATTTT. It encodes CASSVGGGRATDTQYF.

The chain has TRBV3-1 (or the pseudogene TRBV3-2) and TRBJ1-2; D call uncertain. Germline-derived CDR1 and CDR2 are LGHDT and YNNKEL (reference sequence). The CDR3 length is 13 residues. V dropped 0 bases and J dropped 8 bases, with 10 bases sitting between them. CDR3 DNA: TGTGCCAGCAGCCAAGAGGGTTGGGAGGGCTACACCTTC. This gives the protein CASSQEGWEGYTF.

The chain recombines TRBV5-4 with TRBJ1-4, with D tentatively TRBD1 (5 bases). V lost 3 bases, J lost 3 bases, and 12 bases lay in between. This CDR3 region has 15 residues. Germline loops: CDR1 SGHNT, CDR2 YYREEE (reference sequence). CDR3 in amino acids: CASSYKGRPNEKLFF. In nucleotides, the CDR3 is TGTGCCAGCAGCTACAAGGGACGGCCTAATGAAAAACTGTTTTTT. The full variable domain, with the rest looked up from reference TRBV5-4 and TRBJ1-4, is ETGVTQSPTHLIKTRGQQVTLRCSSQSGHNTVSWYQQALGQGPQFIFQYYREEENGRGNFPPRFSGLQFPNYSSELNVNALELDDSALYLCASSYKGRPNEKLFFGSGTQLSVL.

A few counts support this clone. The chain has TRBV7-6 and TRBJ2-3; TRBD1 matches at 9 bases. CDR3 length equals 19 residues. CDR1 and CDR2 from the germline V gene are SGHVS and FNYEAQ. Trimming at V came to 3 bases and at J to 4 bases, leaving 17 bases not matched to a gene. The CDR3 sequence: CASSFRPAWGQGEADTQYF. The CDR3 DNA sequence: TGTGCCAGCAGCTTTCGGCCCGCCTGGGGACAGGGTGAGGCAGATACGCAGTATTTT.

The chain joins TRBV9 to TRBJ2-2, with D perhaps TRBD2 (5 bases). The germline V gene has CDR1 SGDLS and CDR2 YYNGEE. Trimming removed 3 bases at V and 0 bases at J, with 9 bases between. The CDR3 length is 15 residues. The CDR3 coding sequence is TGTGCCAGCAGCGCCAGCGGTACGAACACCGGGGAGCTGTTTTTT. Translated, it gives CASSASGTNTGELFF.

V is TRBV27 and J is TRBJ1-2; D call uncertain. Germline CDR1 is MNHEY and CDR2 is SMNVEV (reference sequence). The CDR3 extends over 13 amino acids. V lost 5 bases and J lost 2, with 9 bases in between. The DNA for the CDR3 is TGTGCCAGCAGTCCCCGGGAGAACTATGGCTACACCTTC. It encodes CASSPRENYGYTF.

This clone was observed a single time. The chain's CDR3 is CASSRGQDDRDTQYF. The CDR3 bases are TGTGCCAGCAGCCGCGGACAGGATGATCGAGATACGCAGTATTTT. The gene calls are TRBV7-8 and TRBJ2-3; 7 nucleotides match TRBD1. The CDR3 consists of 15 residues. The ends lost 5 bases at V and 5 bases at J; junction bases unmatched: 10. Germline loops: CDR1 SGHVS, CDR2 FQNEAQ. Variable domain in full (rest from reference TRBV7-8 and TRBJ2-3): GAGVSQSPRYKVAKRGQDVALRCDPISGHVSLFWYQQALGQGPEFLTYFQNEAQLDKSGLPSDRFFAERPEGSVSTLKIQRTQQEDSAVYLCASSRGQDDRDTQYFGPGTRLTVL.

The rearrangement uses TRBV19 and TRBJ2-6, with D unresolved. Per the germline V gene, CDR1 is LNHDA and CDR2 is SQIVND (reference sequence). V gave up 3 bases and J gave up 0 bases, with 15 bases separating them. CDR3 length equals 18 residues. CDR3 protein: CASSMTGRATSGANVLTF. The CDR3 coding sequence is TGTGCCAGTAGTATGACCGGACGAGCGACCTCTGGGGCCAACGTCCTGACTTTC.